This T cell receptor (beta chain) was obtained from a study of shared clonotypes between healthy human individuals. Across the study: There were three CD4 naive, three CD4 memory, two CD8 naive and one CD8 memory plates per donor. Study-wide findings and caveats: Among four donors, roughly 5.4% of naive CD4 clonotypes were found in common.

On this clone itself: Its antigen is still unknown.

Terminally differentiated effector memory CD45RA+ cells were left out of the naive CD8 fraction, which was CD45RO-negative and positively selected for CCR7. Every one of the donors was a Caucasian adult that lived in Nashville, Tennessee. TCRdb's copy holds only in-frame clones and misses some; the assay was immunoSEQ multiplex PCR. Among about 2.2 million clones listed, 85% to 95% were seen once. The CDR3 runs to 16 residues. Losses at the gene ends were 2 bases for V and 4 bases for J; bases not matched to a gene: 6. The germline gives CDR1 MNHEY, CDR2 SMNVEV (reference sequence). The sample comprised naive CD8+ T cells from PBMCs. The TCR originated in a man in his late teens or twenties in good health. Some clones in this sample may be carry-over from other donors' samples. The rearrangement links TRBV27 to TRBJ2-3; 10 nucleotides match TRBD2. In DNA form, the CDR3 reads TGTGCCAGCAGTTTAACGGGACTAGCGATGGCAGATACGCAGTATTTT. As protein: CASSLTGLAMADTQYF.